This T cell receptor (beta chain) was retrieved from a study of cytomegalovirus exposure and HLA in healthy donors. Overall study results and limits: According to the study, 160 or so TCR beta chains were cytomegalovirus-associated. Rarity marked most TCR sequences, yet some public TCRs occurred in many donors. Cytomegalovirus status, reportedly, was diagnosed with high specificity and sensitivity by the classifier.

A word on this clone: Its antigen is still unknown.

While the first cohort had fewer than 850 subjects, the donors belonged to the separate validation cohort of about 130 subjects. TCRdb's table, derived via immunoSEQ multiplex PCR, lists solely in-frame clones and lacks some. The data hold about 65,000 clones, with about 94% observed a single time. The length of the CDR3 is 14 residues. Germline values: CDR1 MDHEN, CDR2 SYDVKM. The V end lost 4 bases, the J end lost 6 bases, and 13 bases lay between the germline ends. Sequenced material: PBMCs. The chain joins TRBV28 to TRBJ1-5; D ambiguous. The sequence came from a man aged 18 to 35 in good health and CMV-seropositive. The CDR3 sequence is CASSSPGEVQPQHF. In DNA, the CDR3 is TGTGCCAGCAGTTCCCCCGGTGAGGTTCAGCCCCAGCATTTT. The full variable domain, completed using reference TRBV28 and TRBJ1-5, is DVKVTQSSRYLVKRTGEKVFLECVQDMDHENMFWYRQDPGLGLRLIYFSYDVKMKEKGDIPEGYSVSREKKERFSLILESASTNQTSMYLCASSSPGEVQPQHFGDGTRLSIL.